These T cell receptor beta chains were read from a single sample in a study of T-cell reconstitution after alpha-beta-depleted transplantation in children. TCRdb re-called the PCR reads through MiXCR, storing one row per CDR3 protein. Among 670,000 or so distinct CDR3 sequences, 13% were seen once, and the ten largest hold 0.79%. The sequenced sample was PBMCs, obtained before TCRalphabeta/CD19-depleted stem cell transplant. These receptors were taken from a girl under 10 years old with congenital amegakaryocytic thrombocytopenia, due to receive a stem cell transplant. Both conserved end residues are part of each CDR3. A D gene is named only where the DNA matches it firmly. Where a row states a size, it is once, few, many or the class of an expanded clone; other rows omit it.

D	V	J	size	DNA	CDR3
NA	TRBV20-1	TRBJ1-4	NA	TGCGTAAGCCACGGGATCCAAAATGAAAAACTGTTTTTT	CVSHGIQNEKLFF
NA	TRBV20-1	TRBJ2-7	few	TGCAGTGCTAGTCGGACTCCAACCTACGAGCAGTACTTC	CSASRTPTYEQYF
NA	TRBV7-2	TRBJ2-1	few	TGTGCCAGCAGCTTGGACCCGACAGATGCGTTCTTC	CASSLDPTDAFF
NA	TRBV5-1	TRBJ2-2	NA	TGCGCCAGCAGCTTGTCCCTCGGTGGAACCGGGGAGCTGTTTTTT	CASSLSLGGTGELFF
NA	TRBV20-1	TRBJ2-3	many	TGCAGTGCTTTTCAGACTATCACAGATACGCAGTATTTT	CSAFQTITDTQYF
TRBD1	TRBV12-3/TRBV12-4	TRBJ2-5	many	TGTGCCAGCAGTGTGAGACAGGGGTGGGAGACCCAGTACTTC	CASSVRQGWETQYF
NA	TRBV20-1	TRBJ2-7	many	TGCAGTGCTCAGCGGAGCCGGCACTACGAGCAGTACTTC	CSAQRSRHYEQYF
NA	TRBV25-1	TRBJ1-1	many	TGTGCCACAGGGAGCACTGAAGCTTTCTTT	CATGSTEAFF
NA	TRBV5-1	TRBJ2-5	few	TGCGCCAGCACCCGAGAGCCCCAAGAGACCCAGTACTTC	CASTREPQETQYF
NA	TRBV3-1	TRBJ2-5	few	TGTGCCAGCAGCCCGCGAATTTCTCCCGGCGGAGAGACCCAGTACTTC	CASSPRISPGGETQYF
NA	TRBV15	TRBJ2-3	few	TGTGCCACCAGCAGGTTCGGCCAGGCCCGCACAGATACGCAGTATTTT	CATSRFGQARTDTQYF
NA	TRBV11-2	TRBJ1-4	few	TGTGCCAGCAGCACAGGGGAAAAACTGTTTTTT	CASSTGEKLFF
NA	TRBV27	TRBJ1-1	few	TGTGCCAGCACCCCGAGTGGCATGAACACTGAAGCTTTCTTT	CASTPSGMNTEAFF
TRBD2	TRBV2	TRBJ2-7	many	TGTGCCAGCAGTGAAGCCCTGGGACTAGACGACGAGCAGTACTTC	CASSEALGLDDEQYF
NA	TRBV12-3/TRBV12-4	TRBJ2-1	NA	TGTGCCAGCTCGTGGACCCACTACAATGAGCAGTTCTTC	CASSWTHYNEQFF
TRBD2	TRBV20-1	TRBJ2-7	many	TGCAGTGCTATACCCGGGACTAGCGGGAGGTACGAGCAGTACTTC	CSAIPGTSGRYEQYF
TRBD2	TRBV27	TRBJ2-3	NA	TGTGCCAGCCGCCAGACCCTAGCGGGCGGCACAGATACGCAGTATTTT	CASRQTLAGGTDTQYF
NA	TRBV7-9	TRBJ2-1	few	TGTGCCAGCAGCTTACCGTCAGGGACTAATGAGCAGTTCTTC	CASSLPSGTNEQFF
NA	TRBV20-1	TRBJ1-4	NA	TGCAGTGGGGCCGGGCTATATAATGAAAAACTGTTTTTT	CSGAGLYNEKLFF
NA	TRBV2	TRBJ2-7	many	TGTGCCAGCGTTATCGGACGGGCCTACGAGCAGTACTTC	CASVIGRAYEQYF